A selection of T cell receptor beta chains follows, all from one sample in a study of T-cell memory formation after mild COVID-19. TCRdb reprocessed the 5' RACE reads via MiXCR and lists one record per CDR3 protein. The table lists about 400,000 distinct CDR3 sequences, approximately 18% of them singletons, with approximately 21% in the top ten. The sample consisted of PBMCs or a T cell subset sorted from them (not recorded which). The origin of the receptors is a man younger than 35 who had mild COVID-19 (a few samples of this study predate the infection). Cell type and time point are not known. Each CDR3 is given with its conserved first and last residue. The order of the fields is V gene, CDR3 protein.

V gene: TRBV10-2
CDR3 protein: CASSDPLGRTYGYTF

V gene: TRBV20-1
CDR3 protein: CSARDFGQGAGGELFF

V gene: TRBV12-3/TRBV12-4
CDR3 protein: CASSLLDRLQYF

V gene: TRBV2
CDR3 protein: CASSERADNSPLHF

V gene: TRBV27
CDR3 protein: CASSSRGGETQYF

V gene: TRBV5-4
CDR3 protein: CASRSSGTDTQYF

V gene: TRBV6-2/TRBV6-3
CDR3 protein: CASSLEINEQFF

V gene: TRBV11-2
CDR3 protein: CASRRGQGNTDTQYF

V gene: TRBV10-3
CDR3 protein: CAIMRDSSYNEQFF

V gene: TRBV18
CDR3 protein: CASSLDGDDNEQFF

V gene: TRBV5-5
CDR3 protein: CASSPLTGAKNIQYF

V gene: TRBV7-2
CDR3 protein: CASRSMGAGVPQETQYF

V gene: TRBV19
CDR3 protein: CASNIASGRTGELFF

V gene: TRBV7-2
CDR3 protein: CASSLVGSDTGELFF

V gene: TRBV18
CDR3 protein: CASSPPTGFADTQYF

V gene: TRBV6-2/TRBV6-3
CDR3 protein: CASSRTRPLYSNQPQHF

V gene: TRBV29-1
CDR3 protein: CSVAPDRGVEKLFF

V gene: TRBV5-1
CDR3 protein: CASSPPTGGNSPLHF

V gene: TRBV7-2
CDR3 protein: CASSYGGAQPQHF

V gene: TRBV10-3
CDR3 protein: CAISTGSLGQPQHF

V gene: TRBV6-5
CDR3 protein: CASSYSSGTSTDTQYF

V gene: TRBV7-2
CDR3 protein: CASSSTSGQYNEQFF

V gene: TRBV11-2
CDR3 protein: CASSSQGNYEQYF

V gene: TRBV19
CDR3 protein: CASRDRGLYGYTF

V gene: TRBV12-5
CDR3 protein: CASGPNTLEQYF

V gene: TRBV7-8
CDR3 protein: CASSLVFRNTEAFF

V gene: TRBV4-2
CDR3 protein: CASSQVVAGANVLTF

V gene: TRBV3-2
CDR3 protein: CASKGAFF

V gene: TRBV5-1
CDR3 protein: CASSLFGTEEKLFF

V gene: TRBV29-1
CDR3 protein: CSVERGGTGGTKNIQYF

V gene: TRBV20-1
CDR3 protein: CSARPFGGAANTGELFF

V gene: TRBV28
CDR3 protein: CASSLPQGWNQPQHF

V gene: TRBV20-1
CDR3 protein: CSALVPGTLSSYEQYF

V gene: TRBV12-3/TRBV12-4
CDR3 protein: CASSLTGDSAGELFF

V gene: TRBV11-2
CDR3 protein: CASSLVPFRESPLHF

V gene: TRBV3-1
CDR3 protein: CASSHVPAGIYEQYF

V gene: TRBV20-1
CDR3 protein: CSARSAGGRYNEQFF

V gene: TRBV18
CDR3 protein: CASSSRDHSYEQYF

V gene: TRBV12-3/TRBV12-4
CDR3 protein: CASSLVFQGDSPLHF

V gene: TRBV20-1
CDR3 protein: CSASSAGGPYSTDTQYF

V gene: TRBV5-1
CDR3 protein: CASSPGQGRGEQFF

V gene: TRBV7-6
CDR3 protein: CASSLGQGKITGELFF

V gene: TRBV4-3
CDR3 protein: CASSQDRNTGELFF

V gene: TRBV5-4
CDR3 protein: CASSRQDMGYNEQFF

V gene: TRBV12-3/TRBV12-4
CDR3 protein: CASSQQGAGTGELFF

V gene: TRBV7-2
CDR3 protein: CASTFRTGELFF

V gene: TRBV7-9
CDR3 protein: CASSLVGGADIGELFF

V gene: TRBV12-3/TRBV12-4
CDR3 protein: CASSWGAGGSGNTIYF

V gene: TRBV29-1
CDR3 protein: CSVEDNTRLGFF

V gene: TRBV28
CDR3 protein: CASATGGGGTEAFF

V gene: TRBV15
CDR3 protein: CATSRHQGARGETQYF

V gene: TRBV28
CDR3 protein: CASTQVAKNIQYF

V gene: TRBV7-9
CDR3 protein: CASSLAGPRYGYTF

V gene: TRBV12-3/TRBV12-4
CDR3 protein: CASRNVNTGELFF